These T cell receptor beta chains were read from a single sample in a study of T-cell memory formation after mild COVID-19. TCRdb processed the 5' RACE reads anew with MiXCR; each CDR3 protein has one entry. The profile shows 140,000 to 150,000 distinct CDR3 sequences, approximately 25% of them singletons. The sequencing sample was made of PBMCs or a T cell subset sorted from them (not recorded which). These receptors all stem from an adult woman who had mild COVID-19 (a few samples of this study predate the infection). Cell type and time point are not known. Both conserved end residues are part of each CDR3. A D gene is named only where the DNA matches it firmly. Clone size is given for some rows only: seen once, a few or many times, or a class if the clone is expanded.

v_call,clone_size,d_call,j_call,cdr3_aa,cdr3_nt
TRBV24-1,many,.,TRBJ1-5,CATSAWENQPQHF,TGTGCCACCAGTGCCTGGGAAAATCAGCCCCAGCATTTT
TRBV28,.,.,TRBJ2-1,CASSPDSASSDNEQFF,TGTGCCAGCAGTCCCGATTCGGCCAGTAGTGACAATGAGCAGTTCTTC
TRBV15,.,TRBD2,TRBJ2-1,CATSRDAGVVNNEQFF,TGTGCCACCAGCAGAGACGCGGGAGTAGTTAACAATGAGCAGTTCTTC
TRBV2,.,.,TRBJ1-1,CASGGYTEAFF,TGTGCCAGCGGTGGGTACACTGAAGCTTTCTTT
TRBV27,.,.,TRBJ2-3,CASRPSGSTDTQYF,TGTGCCAGCAGGCCGTCAGGCAGCACAGATACGCAGTATTTT
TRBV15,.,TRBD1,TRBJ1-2,CATSTTTPDRAYGYTF,TGTGCCACCAGCACCACAACCCCGGACAGGGCCTATGGCTACACCTTC
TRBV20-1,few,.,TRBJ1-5,CSAAPGASNQPQHF,TGCAGTGCTGCCCCAGGGGCTAGCAATCAGCCCCAGCATTTT
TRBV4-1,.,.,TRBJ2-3,CASSLGAGPTDTQYF,TGCGCCAGCAGCCTTGGTGCGGGGCCCACAGATACGCAGTATTTT
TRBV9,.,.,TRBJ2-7,CASSVEGGFYEQYF,TGTGCCAGCAGCGTAGAGGGCGGGTTCTACGAGCAGTACTTC
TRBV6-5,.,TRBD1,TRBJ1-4,CASSTTGQFGEKLFF,TGTGCCAGCAGTACCACGGGACAGTTTGGTGAAAAACTGTTTTTT
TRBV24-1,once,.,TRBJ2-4,CATSDFTKNIQYF,TGTGCCACCAGTGATTTCACCAAAAACATTCAGTACTTC
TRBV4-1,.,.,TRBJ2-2,CASSQGGGGELFF,TGCGCCAGCAGCCAAGGGGGAGGCGGGGAGCTGTTTTTT
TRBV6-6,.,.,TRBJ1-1,CASSKNREWGTEAFF,TGTGCCAGCAGTAAAAACAGGGAGTGGGGCACTGAAGCTTTCTTT
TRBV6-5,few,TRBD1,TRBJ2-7,CASSRWDRIYEQYF,TGTGCCAGCAGTCGTTGGGACAGAATCTACGAGCAGTACTTC
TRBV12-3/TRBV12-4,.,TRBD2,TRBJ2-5,CASSFSGGSQETQYF,TGTGCCAGCAGTTTTAGCGGGGGGAGCCAAGAGACCCAGTACTTC
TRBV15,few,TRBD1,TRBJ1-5,CATSNSGGSSNQPQHF,TGTGCCACCAGCAATTCAGGGGGTTCAAGCAATCAGCCCCAGCATTTT
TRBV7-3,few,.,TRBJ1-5,CASSLPTGPKGFNQPQHF,TGTGCCAGCAGCTTGCCAACAGGTCCAAAGGGTTTCAATCAGCCCCAGCATTTT
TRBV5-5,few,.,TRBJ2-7,CASSEDPTYEQYF,TGTGCCAGCAGCGAGGACCCTACCTACGAGCAGTACTTC
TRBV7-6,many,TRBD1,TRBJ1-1,CASSLGQGGGNTEAFF,TGTGCCAGCAGCTTAGGACAGGGAGGCGGGAACACTGAAGCTTTCTTT
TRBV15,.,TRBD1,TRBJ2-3,CATSSPRQGGTDTQYF,TGTGCCACCAGCAGTCCGCGACAGGGGGGAACAGATACGCAGTATTTT
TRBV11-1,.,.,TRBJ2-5,CASSSPIAEQETQYF,TGTGCCAGCAGCTCGCCTATAGCGGAACAAGAGACCCAGTACTTC
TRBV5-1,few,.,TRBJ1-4,CASSVQALNEKLFF,TGCGCCAGCAGCGTCCAGGCCCTGAATGAAAAACTGTTTTTT
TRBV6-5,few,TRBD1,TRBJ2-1,CASSYNPTGLGQFEQFF,TGTGCCAGCAGTTATAATCCGACAGGGCTGGGGCAATTTGAGCAGTTCTTC
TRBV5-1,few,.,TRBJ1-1,CASKLPGEPEAFF,TGCGCCAGCAAGCTCCCCGGGGAACCTGAAGCTTTCTTT
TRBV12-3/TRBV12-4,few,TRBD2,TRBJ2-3,CASSPLLAGGLDTQYF,TGTGCCAGCAGTCCACTTCTAGCGGGGGGGCTGGATACGCAGTATTTT
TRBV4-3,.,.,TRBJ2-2,CASSQYRDGNTGELFF,TGCGCCAGCAGCCAGTACCGGGACGGAAACACCGGGGAGCTGTTTTTT
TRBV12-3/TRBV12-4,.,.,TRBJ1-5,CASSYSGLDSNQPQHF,TGTGCCAGCAGTTATTCAGGACTGGATAGCAATCAGCCCCAGCATTTT
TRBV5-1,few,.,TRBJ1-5,CASSLAPGVNQPQHF,TGCGCCAGCAGCTTGGCCCCAGGGGTCAATCAGCCCCAGCATTTT
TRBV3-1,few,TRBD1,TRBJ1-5,CASSLGQGRDQPQHF,TGTGCCAGCAGCTTGGGACAGGGAAGGGATCAGCCCCAGCATTTT
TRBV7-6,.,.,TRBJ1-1,CASSPGGVAEAFF,TGTGCCAGCAGCCCCGGGGGGGTCGCTGAAGCTTTCTTT
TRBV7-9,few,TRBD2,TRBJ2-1,CASSYTTGTRGFWQFF,TGTGCCAGCAGCTACACCACCGGGACTAGGGGTTTTTGGCAGTTCTTC
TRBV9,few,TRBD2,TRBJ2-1,CASSVEGTSINEQFF,TGTGCCAGCAGCGTAGAGGGGACTAGCATCAATGAGCAGTTCTTC
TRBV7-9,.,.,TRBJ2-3,CASSWTTRILENTQYF,TGTGCCAGCAGTTGGACTACCCGGATTCTAGAGAATACGCAGTATTTT
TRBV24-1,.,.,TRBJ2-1,CATSDRGGGSYNEQFF,TGTGCCACCAGTGATCGGGGAGGGGGTTCCTACAATGAGCAGTTCTTC
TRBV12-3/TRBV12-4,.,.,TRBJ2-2,CASRPGLNTGELFF,TGTGCCAGCAGGCCGGGACTGAACACCGGGGAGCTGTTTTTT
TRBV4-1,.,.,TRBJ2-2,CASSQAANTGEMFF,TGCGCCAGCAGCCAAGCTGCGAACACCGGGGAGATGTTTTTT
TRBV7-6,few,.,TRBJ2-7,CASSFGGLNEQYF,TGTGCCAGCAGCTTTGGGGGTTTGAACGAGCAGTACTTC
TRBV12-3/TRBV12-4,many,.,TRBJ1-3,CASSLGNTIYF,TGTGCCAGCAGTTTGGGAAACACCATATATTTT
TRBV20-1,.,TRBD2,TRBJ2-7,CSARQLAGEMHEYEQYF,TGCAGTGCTAGGCAACTAGCGGGAGAGATGCATGAATACGAGCAGTACTTC
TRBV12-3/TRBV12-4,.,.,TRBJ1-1,CASSLGGSPEAFF,TGTGCCAGCAGTTTAGGGGGGAGTCCTGAAGCTTTCTTT
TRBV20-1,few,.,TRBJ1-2,CSARVDRMAYGYTF,TGCAGTGCTAGAGTCGACAGGATGGCCTATGGCTACACCTTC
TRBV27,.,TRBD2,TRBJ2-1,CASSLRGVSYNEQFF,TGTGCCAGCAGCCTGCGGGGGGTATCCTACAATGAGCAGTTCTTC
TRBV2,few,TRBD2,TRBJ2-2,CASSENLAGIPGTGELFF,TGTGCCAGCAGTGAAAACCTAGCGGGGATCCCGGGGACCGGGGAGCTGTTTTTT
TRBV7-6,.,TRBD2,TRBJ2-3,CASSPSYLLAAESSGTDTQYF,TGTGCCAGCAGCCCCTCCTATCTACTAGCGGCGGAATCCTCCGGCACAGATACGCAGTATTTT
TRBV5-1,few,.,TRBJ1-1,CASSPHENTEAFF,TGCGCCAGCAGCCCACACGAGAACACTGAAGCTTTCTTT
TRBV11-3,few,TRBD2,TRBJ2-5,CASSRTSGSSETQYF,TGTGCCAGCAGTCGGACTAGCGGGAGTTCGGAGACCCAGTACTTC
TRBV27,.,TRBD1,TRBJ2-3,CASSLLTGGTGTDTQYF,TGTGCCAGCAGTTTATTGACAGGGGGCACGGGCACAGATACGCAGTATTTT
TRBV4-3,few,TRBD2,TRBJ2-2,CASSQWGLAANTGELFF,TGCGCCAGCAGCCAGTGGGGACTAGCGGCGAACACCGGGGAGCTGTTTTTT
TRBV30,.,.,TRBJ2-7,CAWSPRAREVYEQYF,TGTGCCTGGAGTCCCCGTGCGAGGGAGGTGTACGAGCAGTACTTC
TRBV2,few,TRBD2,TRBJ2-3,CASRNGLAGPITDTQYF,TGTGCCAGCAGGAACGGACTAGCGGGGCCTATCACAGATACGCAGTATTTT
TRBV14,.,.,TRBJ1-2,CASSRTPAYGYTF,TGTGCCAGCAGCCGGACTCCTGCCTATGGCTACACCTTC
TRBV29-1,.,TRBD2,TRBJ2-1,CSALRLAATGEQFF,TGCAGCGCCCTAAGGCTAGCGGCTACGGGTGAGCAGTTCTTC
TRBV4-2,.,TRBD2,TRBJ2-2,CASSQERLAANTGELFF,TGTGCCAGCAGCCAAGAGCGACTAGCGGCGAACACCGGGGAGCTGTTTTTT
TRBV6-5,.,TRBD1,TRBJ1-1,CASSYFGTGSVRNTEAFF,TGTGCCAGCAGTTACTTCGGGACAGGGAGTGTCAGGAACACTGAAGCTTTCTTT
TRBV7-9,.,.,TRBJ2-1,CASSLAREFEQFF,TGTGCCAGCAGCTTAGCGCGCGAGTTTGAGCAGTTCTTC